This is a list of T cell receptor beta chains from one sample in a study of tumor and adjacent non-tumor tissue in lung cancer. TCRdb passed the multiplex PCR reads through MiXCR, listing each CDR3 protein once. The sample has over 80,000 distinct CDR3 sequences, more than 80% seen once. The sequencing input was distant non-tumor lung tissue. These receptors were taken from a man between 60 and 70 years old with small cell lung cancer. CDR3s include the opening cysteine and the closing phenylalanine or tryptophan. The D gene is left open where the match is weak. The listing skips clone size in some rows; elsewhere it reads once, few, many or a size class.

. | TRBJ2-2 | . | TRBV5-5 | TGTGCCAGCACCCAGCTGGGGATGCGCGGGGAACTGTTTTTT | CASTQLGMRGELFF
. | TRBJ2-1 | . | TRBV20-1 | TGCAGTGCTAGAGAAGACTGTAATGAGCAGTTCTTC | CSAREDCNEQFF
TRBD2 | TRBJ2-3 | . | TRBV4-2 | TGTGCCAGCATCCAAGCCACGACTAGCGGGAGGACAGATACGCAGTATTTT | CASIQATTSGRTDTQYF
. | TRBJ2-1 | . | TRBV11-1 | TGTGCCAGCAGCTCTCTAGATGGGGGACTGTCCTACAATGAGCAGTTCTTC | CASSSLDGGLSYNEQFF
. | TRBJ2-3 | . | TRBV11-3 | TGTGCCAGCAGAAAGGCTCGTGGTGGGACGCCGAGTCATACGCAGTATTTT | CASRKARGGTPSHTQYF
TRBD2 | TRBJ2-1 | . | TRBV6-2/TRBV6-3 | TGTGCCAGCAGTCGAGCGGGAGGGCGCCACAATGAGCAGATCTTC | CASSRAGGRHNEQIF
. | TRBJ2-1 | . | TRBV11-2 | TGTGACAGCAGCTTAATCGGGATGGGCTCCTACATTGAGCAGTTCTTC | CDSSLIGMGSYIEQFF
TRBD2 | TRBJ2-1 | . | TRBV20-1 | TGCAGTGCTAGCAAGGGTAGCGGGGCTAGCTCCTACATTGAGCAGTTCTTC | CSASKGSGASSYIEQFF
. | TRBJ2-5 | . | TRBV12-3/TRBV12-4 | TGTGCCAGTAGTTTGGCTAGACACCGACAAGAGACCCAGTACTTC | CASSLARHRQETQYF
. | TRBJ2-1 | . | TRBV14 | TGTGGCAGCAGCGCGCATCCCCAGGGTACTGTGCAGTTCTTC | CGSSAHPQGTVQFF
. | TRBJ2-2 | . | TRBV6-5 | TGTGCCAGCAGTTACCAGGAATTAACCGGGGAGCAGTTTTTT | CASSYQELTGEQFF
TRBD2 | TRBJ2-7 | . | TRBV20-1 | TGCAGAGCTAGAGTAGCGGGACACCGGTCCTACGAGCAGTACTTC | CRARVAGHRSYEQYF
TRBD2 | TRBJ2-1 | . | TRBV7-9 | TGTGTCAGGACCCCTTTTAGCGGGGAAAGTTCGGGGTTCTTC | CVRTPFSGESSGFF
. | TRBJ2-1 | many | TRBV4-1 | TGCGCCAGCAGCCAAGTAAGAGGCTCGGCCAATATCAATGAGCAGTTCTTC | CASSQVRGSANINEQFF
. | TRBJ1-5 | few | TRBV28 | TGTGCCAGCAGTAGCTCGACCCAATACAATCAGCCCCAGCATTTT | CASSSSTQYNQPQHF
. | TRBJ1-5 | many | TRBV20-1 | TGCAGTGCTTTCGGGACAAACAATCAGCCCCAGCATTTT | CSAFGTNNQPQHF
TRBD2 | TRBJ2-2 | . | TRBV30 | TGTGCCTGGAGTATACTAGCGGGAGCTTCCGGGGAGCTGTTTTTT | CAWSILAGASGELFF
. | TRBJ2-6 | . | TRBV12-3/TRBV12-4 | TGTGTCAGCATTTTGTTCTCTGTGGCCAACGTCCTGACTTTC | CVSILFSVANVLTF
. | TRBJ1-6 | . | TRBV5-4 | TGTGCCAGCAGCATGGACCCTGAGGGCCCACCCCTCCACTTT | CASSMDPEGPPLHF
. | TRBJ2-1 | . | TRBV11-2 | TGTGCCAGCAACATCTCTAAGAGGAACTACACTGAGCAGTTCTTC | CASNISKRNYTEQFF
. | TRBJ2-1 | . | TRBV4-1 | TGCGCCAGCAGCCAAGATGTAATGGGTCTGGGCTCCTACAATGAGCAGTTCTTC | CASSQDVMGLGSYNEQFF
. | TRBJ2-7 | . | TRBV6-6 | TGTGTCAGCGGCTACACTGGTAGCGAGCAGTACTTC | CVSGYTGSEQYF
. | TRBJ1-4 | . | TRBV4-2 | TGTGCCAGCATCCAAGCCGAGCACACAGCTAATGAAAAACTGTTTTTT | CASIQAEHTANEKLFF
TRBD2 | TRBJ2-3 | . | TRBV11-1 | TGTCCCAGCAGCTCCGGACTAGCGGGAGGGCCGGTGGCAGGTACGCAGTATTTT | CPSSSGLAGGPVAGTQYF
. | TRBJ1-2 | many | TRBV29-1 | TGCAGCGTTGTGCTGGTCTATGGCTACACCTTC | CSVVLVYGYTF
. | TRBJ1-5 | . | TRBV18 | TGTGCCAGCTTACCAGGGAGGAATCAGCCCCAGCATTTT | CASLPGRNQPQHF
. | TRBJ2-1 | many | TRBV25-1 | TGTGCCAGCAGCGGTTTCAATGAGCAGTTCTTC | CASSGFNEQFF
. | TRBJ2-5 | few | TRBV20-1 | TGCAGTGCCGCCCAGACGGGCCGCCAAGAGACCCAGTACTTC | CSAAQTGRQETQYF
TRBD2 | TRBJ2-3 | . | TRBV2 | TGTACCAGTCAGCGGGAGTTTGAGGATACGCAGTATTTT | CTSQREFEDTQYF
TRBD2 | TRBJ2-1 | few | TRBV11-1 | TGTGCCAGTAGCTCGGAATCGAGGACTAGCGGGAGTGGTAAAGAGCAGTTCTTC | CASSSESRTSGSGKEQFF
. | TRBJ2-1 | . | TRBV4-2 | TGTACCAGCAGCCAAGATCTTCGGCTTTACAATGATCAGTTCTTC | CTSSQDLRLYNDQFF
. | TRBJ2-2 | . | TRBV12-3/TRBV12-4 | TGTGCCAGCAGTTTGTCACAGGGAAGTACCGGGAAGCTGCTTTTT | CASSLSQGSTGKLLF
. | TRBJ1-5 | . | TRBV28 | TGTGTCAGCAGTTTAGGGTTTGGGGGGACCGGCAATCAGCCCCAGCATTTT | CVSSLGFGGTGNQPQHF
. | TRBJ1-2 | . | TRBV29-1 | TGTAGCGTTGACGGGCAGGCCTATGGCTACAGCTTC | CSVDGQAYGYSF
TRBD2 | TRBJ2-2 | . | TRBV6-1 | TGTGTCAGCAGACTAGCGGGTGACACCGGGGAGCCGTTTTTT | CVSRLAGDTGEPFF
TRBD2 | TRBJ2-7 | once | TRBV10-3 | TGTGCCACAGGCCGGGGACTAGCGTCCTACGAGCAGTACTTC | CATGRGLASYEQYF
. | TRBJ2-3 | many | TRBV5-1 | TGCGCCAGCAGCTTGCAGACCACAGATACGCAGTATTTT | CASSLQTTDTQYF
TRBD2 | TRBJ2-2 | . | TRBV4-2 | TGTGCCAGCAAATCAGCGGGAGATGATGGCGGGGAACTGTTTTTT | CASKSAGDDGGELFF
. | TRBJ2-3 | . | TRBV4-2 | TGTGCCAGGAGCCCGGACCCAGGCGGGGAAGGGACAGATACGCAGTATTTT | CARSPDPGGEGTDTQYF
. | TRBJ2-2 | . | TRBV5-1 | TGCCCCAGCAGCTTATCGACAGTCGGGACCGGAGAGCTGTTTTTT | CPSSLSTVGTGELFF
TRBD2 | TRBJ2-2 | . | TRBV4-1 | TGCGCCAGCAACACCCGGACTAGCGGGACGAATACCGGGGAGCTGTTTTTT | CASNTRTSGTNTGELFF
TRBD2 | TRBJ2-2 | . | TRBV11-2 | TGTGCCATCAGCTTAATGCGGGAGACCGGGGAGCTGTTTTTT | CAISLMRETGELFF
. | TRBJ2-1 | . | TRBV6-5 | TGTGCCAGTAGGCGAGGCGGGATGGACAATGAGCAGTTTTTC | CASRRGGMDNEQFF
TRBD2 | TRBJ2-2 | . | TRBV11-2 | TGTGCGTGCAGCTCAGCGCGGGAGACCGGGGAGCTGTTTTTT | CACSSARETGELFF
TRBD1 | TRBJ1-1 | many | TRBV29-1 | TGCAGCGCCGGGGACAGCTGGGGGGGTGAGACTGAAGCTTTCTTT | CSAGDSWGGETEAFF
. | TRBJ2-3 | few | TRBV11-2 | TGTACCAGCAGTACTAACACGGATACGCAGTATTTT | CTSSTNTDTQYF
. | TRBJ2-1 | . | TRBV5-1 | TGCGCCAGCAGCTTGAGCGGTAACGCCGATGAGCGGTTCTTC | CASSLSGNADERFF